This TCR beta chain was profiled in a study of T cell responses to AZD1222 COVID-19 vaccine. This clone was recorded a few times. Its antigen is not identified. Pooled samples include second doses given at about 4 or 12 weeks. Germline assignment: CDR1 LNHDA and CDR2 SQIVND (reference sequence). V was shortened by 3 bases and J by 4 bases, with 15 bases between the two germline ends. This CDR3 is 15 amino acids long. Clones were read by immunoSEQ multiplex PCR, and TCRdb kept only the in-frame ones, dropping some. This sample has about 100,000 clones, with approximately 93% found just once. Study-level points and caveats: White British donors predominated, females outnumbered males, and clonal diversity was possibly underestimated. Reports indicate that nearly half of spike-specific TCRs are directed at unmutated variant regions.

The input for sequencing was peripheral blood, taken 28 days after the second AZD1222 dose. This sequence was found in an adult who received the AZD1222 COVID-19 vaccine. The chain uses TRBV19 and TRBJ1-2; the D is unclear. CDR3 bases: TGTGCCAGTAGTATGATCGGGCAACGAACCTATGGCTACACCTTC. Translation: CASSMIGQRTYGYTF.